This passage covers 4 T cell receptor beta chains from one sample sequenced in a study of T cell clonotyping in hematopoietic cell transplantation. Using immunoSEQ multiplex PCR, the repertoire was profiled, and TCRdb retains in-frame clones only, with some absent. The sample lists 35,000 to 45,000 clones, around 95% occurring once. Sequences were obtained from peripheral blood mononuclear cells. All receptors come from a woman between 50 and 59 years old in good health. Some clones in this sample may be carry-over from other donors' samples.

The chain joins TRBV27 to TRBJ2-6; D gene unclear. Germline-derived CDR1 and CDR2 are MNHEY and SMNVEV (reference sequence). The CDR3 has 15 residues. Trimming removed 3 bases from V and 4 bases from J, with 10 bases in between. CDR3 sequence: CASSFSGMGANVLTF. CDR3 bases: TGTGCCAGCAGTTTTTCGGGTATGGGGGCCAACGTCCTGACTTTC.

This rearrangement joins TRBV2 to TRBJ1-5; D unclear. This CDR3 comprises 15 residues. Germline values: CDR1 SNHLY, CDR2 FYNNEI. V was trimmed by 1 base and J by 3 bases, leaving 10 bases between them. For the CDR3, the DNA is TGTGCCAGCAGTGAAGGCACACCCTTCAATCAGCCCCAGCATTTT. Protein sequence: CASSEGTPFNQPQHF.

This clone has just a few counts. The V and J genes are TRBV27 and TRBJ1-2; D remains ambiguous. V lost 0 bases, J lost 0 bases, and 11 bases lay in between. The germline V gene encodes CDR1 MNHEY and CDR2 SMNVEV (reference sequence). The CDR3 is made up of 16 amino acids. The CDR3 region has the DNA TGTGCCAGCAGTTTATCGGGCGGCGCCGCTAACTATGGCTACACCTTC. Amino acid sequence: CASSLSGGAANYGYTF.

The V and J genes are TRBV27 and TRBJ2-7; D is possibly TRBD1 (5 bases). Germline-derived CDR1 and CDR2 are MNHEY and SMNVEV (reference sequence). The CDR3 sequence is 15 residues long. Trimming shortened V by 2 bases and J by 1 base, and 12 bases separated the two germline ends. DNA of the CDR3: TGTGCCAGCAGTTTAGTGGGGCAGTTGTCCTACGAGCAGTACTTC. Amino acid sequence: CASSLVGQLSYEQYF.